Presented here are 26 T cell receptor beta chains from one specimen sequenced in a study of CD8 T cells in Susac syndrome. Reverse transcription used roughly 0.45 to 1 ug RNA and random hexamers. Via MiXCR, TCRdb re-called the immunoSEQ multiplex PCR reads, giving one row per CDR3 protein. The sample comprises roughly 200,000 distinct CDR3 sequences, 85% to 95% of which are singletons, and 0.08% to 0.11% rests with the top ten. The sequenced material came from CD4+ T cells from PBMCs. The receptors derive from a human donor in good health.

The chain's CDR3 is CASSPRVGDTEAFF. DNA for the CDR3: TGTGCCAGCAGCCCGCGTGTAGGGGACACTGAAGCTTTCTTT. The V call is TRBV3-1, the J call TRBJ1-1; weak D call: TRBD1 (5 bases). From germline, CDR1 is LGHDT and CDR2 YNNKEL (reference sequence). V was shortened by 4 bases and J by 3 bases, with 12 bases between the two germline ends. The CDR3 sequence is 14 residues long.

This chain uses TRBV30 with TRBJ2-4; 12 bases fit TRBD2. This CDR3 is built from 15 residues. The germline V gene has CDR1 GTSNPN and CDR2 SVGIG (reference sequence). The V and J ends lost 1 base and 7 bases, in that order; junction bases with no gene match: 5. CDR3 in DNA: TGTGCCTGGAGTGGCGGACTAGCGGGACTGAACATTCAGTACTTC. Protein product: CAWSGGLAGLNIQYF.

This chain joins TRBV2 and TRBJ1-2, with D possibly TRBD1 on 5 matching bases. V lost 5 bases, J lost 7 bases, and 17 bases lay in between. Per the germline V gene, CDR1 is SNHLY and CDR2 is FYNNEI. This CDR3 is 14 amino acids long. As DNA, the CDR3 is TGTGCCAGCAGTCAAACCCAGGGAGGCGGTGGCTACACCTTC. Translated: CASSQTQGGGGYTF.

This clonotype was seen only once. The rearrangement uses TRBV6-6 and TRBJ1-2; D gene uncertain. V lost 7 bases and J 2 bases, leaving 17 bases between the germline ends. The germline CDR1 and CDR2 sequences are MNHNY and SVGAGI (reference sequence). The CDR3 runs to 15 residues. CDR3 in DNA: TGTGCCAGCAATCCCCAGGCCGGCGACAACTATGGCTACACCTTC. It is translated as CASNPQAGDNYGYTF.

V gene TRBV25-1 combines with J gene TRBJ2-3; D gene uncertain. Deletions cut 6 bases from V and 4 bases from J, with 11 bases between. Germline lookup yields CDR1 MGHDK and CDR2 SYGVNS. The CDR3 loop spans 13 amino acids. CDR3 sequence: CASSRHNSDTQYF. CDR3 DNA sequence: TGTGCCAGCAGCCGGCATAACTCAGATACGCAGTATTTT.

V and J are TRBV20-1 and TRBJ2-3, with unresolved D. The CDR3 sequence is 14 residues long. Germline loops: CDR1 DFQATT, CDR2 SNEGSKA (reference sequence). Trimming removed 1 base at V and 1 base at J, with 9 bases between. The CDR3, as DNA: TGCAGTGCTAGAGCCAAGCTGGGCACAGATACGCAGTATTTT. Amino acids: CSARAKLGTDTQYF.

The rearrangement uses TRBV6-5 and TRBJ1-5; TRBD1 matches at 8 bases. The CDR3 is 14 amino acids. The germline V gene encodes CDR1 MNHEY and CDR2 SVGAGI. The J segment lost 5 bases and the V segment lost 4 bases, leaving 4 bases of the junction unmatched. The CDR3 bases are TGTGCCAGCAGTTCCGGACAGGGAGATCAGCCCCAGCATTTT. It is translated as CASSSGQGDQPQHF.

V is TRBV2 and J is TRBJ2-3; 7 nucleotides line up with TRBD2. The CDR3 length is 14 residues. Losses at the gene ends were 4 bases for V and 1 base for J; bases not matched to a gene: 2. Germline lookup yields CDR1 SNHLY and CDR2 FYNNEI. CDR3 bases: TGTGCCAGCAGTGGGACTAGAGGCACAGATACGCAGTATTTT. Translation gives CASSGTRGTDTQYF. The full variable domain, completed using reference TRBV2 and TRBJ2-3, is EPEVTQTPSHQVTQMGQEVILRCVPISNHLYFYWYRQILGQKVEFLVSFYNNEISEKSEIFDDQFSVERPDGSNFTLKIRSTKLEDSAMYFCASSGTRGTDTQYFGPGTRLTVL.

The chain combines TRBV20-1 with TRBJ1-2, with D unclear. V lost 6 bases to trimming and J lost 0 bases, with 11 bases between them. CDR1 is DFQATT, CDR2 SNEGSKA, per germline (reference sequence). The CDR3 sequence is 13 residues long. In nucleotides, the CDR3 is TGCAGTGCCACGGACGGAACTAACTATGGCTACACCTTC. Translated: CSATDGTNYGYTF.

The rearrangement links TRBV20-1 to TRBJ2-1; D assignment may be TRBD1 or TRBD2 (5 bases each). Germline V gives CDR1 DFQATT, CDR2 SNEGSKA (reference sequence). The CDR3 is 15 residues long. V was trimmed by 5 bases and J by 4 bases, leaving 18 bases between them. CDR3 nucleotide sequence: TGCAGTGCTGATTCGGGGCTAACGCGGTACAATGAGCAGTTCTTC. As protein: CSADSGLTRYNEQFF.

J is TRBJ1-5 and V is TRBV9; 9 bases fit TRBD1. Germline V lookup: CDR1 SGDLS, CDR2 YYNGEE. CDR3 size: 14 residues. Germline trimming cut 4 bases from V and 7 bases from J; bases unmatched to any gene: 6. The CDR3 is CASSTGTGRQPQHF. In DNA form, the CDR3 reads TGTGCCAGCAGCACTGGGACAGGGAGGCAGCCCCAGCATTTT.

The V and J genes are TRBV28 and TRBJ2-7; 7 bases are a match to TRBD2. This CDR3 region has 12 residues. Trimming at V came to 4 bases and at J to 5 bases, leaving 2 bases not matched to a gene. The germline V gene has CDR1 MDHEN and CDR2 SYDVKM. Here the CDR3 DNA reads TGTGCCAGCAGTTCAGGGACTAACGAGCAGTACGTC. Its protein product is CASSSGTNEQYV.

The rearrangement uses TRBV18 and TRBJ2-2; D remains unclear. CDR3 length equals 14 residues. Germline V CDR1 and CDR2: KGHSH, LQKENI. V gave up 2 bases and J gave up 3 bases, with 7 bases separating them. This CDR3 is CASSPGTHTGELFF. Here the CDR3 DNA reads TGTGCCAGCTCACCAGGCACCCACACCGGGGAGCTGTTTTTT.

V and J are TRBV20-1 and TRBJ2-2, with 9 nucleotides matching TRBD1. The germline CDR1 and CDR2 sequences are DFQATT and SNEGSKA (reference sequence). The CDR3 sequence is 16 residues long. The V gene end was trimmed by 4 bases and the J gene end by 0 bases; junction bases not matched to a gene: 6. CDR3 region: CSATGTGRANTGELFF. The CDR3 DNA is TGCAGTGCTACCGGGACAGGGCGGGCGAACACCGGGGAGCTGTTTTTT.

The genes are TRBV20-1 and TRBJ2-7, with a possible D match to TRBD2 (5 bases). V shed 3 bases and J shed 4 bases, with 13 bases lying between them. Germline V gene sequence: CDR1 DFQATT, CDR2 SNEGSKA (reference sequence). The CDR3 totals 13 residues. The CDR3 is CSARGRRGYEQYV. DNA of the CDR3: TGCAGTGCTAGGGGCAGGAGAGGGTACGAGCAGTACGTC.

The chain joins TRBV29-1 to TRBJ1-3; TRBD1 might be the D (6 bases). The CDR3 covers 15 residues. The V and J ends lost 6 bases and 0 bases respectively, with 15 bases between them. Per germline, CDR1 SQVTM and CDR2 ANQGSEA. In DNA, the CDR3 is TGCAGCGTCCGGACAGACCCTTCCTCTGGAAACACCATATATTTT. Encoded protein: CSVRTDPSSGNTIYF.

The rearrangement uses TRBV4-1 and TRBJ1-3; possible D gene TRBD1, 6 bases. Trimming left V 5 bases short and J 0 bases short, with 20 bases between. Germline V gene lookup returns CDR1 MGHRA and CDR2 YSYEKL. The CDR3 has 18 residues. As DNA, the CDR3 is TGCGCCAGCAGCTCCCAAAGGACAGACACTAACTCTGGAAACACCATATATTTT. Protein sequence: CASSSQRTDTNSGNTIYF.

The chain is built from TRBV18 and TRBJ2-5, with TRBD2 as a possible D gene (7 bases). The length of the CDR3 is 14 residues. V shed 5 bases and J shed 5 bases, with 15 bases lying between them. Germline CDR1 is KGHSH and CDR2 is LQKENI. The CDR3, as DNA: TGTGCCAGCTCATCGACGGGGGGCAAGGAGACCCAGTACTTC. Translated: CASSSTGGKETQYF. Filled out from reference TRBV18 and TRBJ2-5, the complete variable domain reads NAGVMQNPRHLVRRRGQEARLRCSPMKGHSHVYWYRQLPEEGLKFMVYLQKENIIDESGMPKERFSAEFPKEGPSILRIQQVVRGDSAAYFCASSSTGGKETQYFGPGTRLLVL.

The rearrangement links TRBV7-9 to TRBJ2-7; the D call may be TRBD1 or TRBD2 (6 bases each). The CDR3 runs to 16 residues. Germline V gene data show CDR1 as SEHNR and CDR2 as FQNEAQ (reference sequence). The ends were cut back, 5 bases at V and 3 bases at J, with 20 bases in the middle. This chain's CDR3 is CASSPGAGRPYYEQYV. CDR3 bases: TGTGCCAGCAGCCCAGGGGCGGGACGCCCCTACTACGAGCAGTACGTC.

J is TRBJ2-1 and V is TRBV2; 10 bases map to TRBD2. Per the germline V gene, CDR1 is SNHLY and CDR2 is FYNNEI. The V gene end was trimmed by 7 bases and the J gene end by 4 bases; junction bases not matched to a gene: 4. The CDR3 runs to 14 residues. The CDR3 is CASTWTSGYNEQFF. The CDR3 DNA sequence: TGTGCCAGCACCTGGACTAGCGGTTACAATGAGCAGTTCTTC.

The rearrangement links TRBV20-1 to TRBJ1-1; no firm D call. This CDR3 has 13 residues. Trimming removed 5 bases at V and 4 bases at J, with 14 bases between. From germline, CDR1 is DFQATT and CDR2 SNEGSKA (reference sequence). CDR3 nucleotide sequence: TGCAGTGCTGGCTCAGGACTTACCACTGAAGCTTTCTTT. The encoded protein is CSAGSGLTTEAFF.

V usage is TRBV12-3 or TRBV12-4 and J usage is TRBJ2-5; 16 nucleotides line up with TRBD2. This CDR3 comprises 18 residues. V trimming: 6 bases; J trimming: 4 bases; junction bases outside the gene matches: 11. The CDR3 coding sequence is TGTGCCAGCAGCCCCGGGACTAGCGGGAGGGCCGGAGGAGAGACCCAGTACTTC. Encoded protein: CASSPGTSGRAGGETQYF.

The chain recombines TRBV12-3 or TRBV12-4 with TRBJ1-2; D call uncertain. V dropped 6 bases and J dropped 8 bases, with 19 bases sitting between them. This CDR3 has 14 residues. The chain's CDR3 is CASSPLLPAEGYTF. The DNA of the CDR3 is TGTGCCAGCAGCCCACTTCTCCCAGCGGAAGGCTACACCTTC.

The rearrangement uses TRBV29-1 and TRBJ2-5, with TRBD2 matching over 9 bases. Germline-derived CDR1 and CDR2 are SQVTM and ANQGSEA. This CDR3 is built from 12 residues. J was trimmed by 6 bases and V by 4 bases; bases with no gene match: 3. The CDR3 bases are TGCAGCGTTGGACTAGCGGTGAAGACCCAGTACTTC. It codes for CSVGLAVKTQYF.

This clonotype was observed once. V usage is TRBV5-6 and J usage is TRBJ2-7; 7 nucleotides line up with TRBD1. V dropped 0 bases and J dropped 7; count of bases not matched to a gene: 13. The germline V gene has CDR1 SGHDT and CDR2 YYEEEE. The CDR3 runs to 16 residues. CDR3: CASSLGVLTGRVEQYF. The CDR3 DNA is TGTGCCAGCAGCTTGGGGGTCTTGACAGGGCGGGTGGAGCAGTACTTC.

The chain has TRBV29-1 and TRBJ1-2; D is uncertain. Germline values: CDR1 SQVTM, CDR2 ANQGSEA. The V end was cut by 4 bases, the J end by 7 bases, with 13 bases between. The CDR3 loop spans 12 amino acids. The CDR3 protein is CSVGAHRGGYTF. CDR3 in DNA: TGCAGCGTTGGAGCACACCGAGGTGGCTACACCTTC. Combining the CDR3 with reference TRBV29-1 and TRBJ1-2 gives the whole variable domain SAVISQKPSRDICQRGTSLTIQCQVDSQVTMMFWYRQQPGQSLTLIATANQGSEATYESGFVIDKFPISRPNLTFSTLTVSNMSPEDSSIYLCSVGAHRGGYTFGSGTRLTVV.